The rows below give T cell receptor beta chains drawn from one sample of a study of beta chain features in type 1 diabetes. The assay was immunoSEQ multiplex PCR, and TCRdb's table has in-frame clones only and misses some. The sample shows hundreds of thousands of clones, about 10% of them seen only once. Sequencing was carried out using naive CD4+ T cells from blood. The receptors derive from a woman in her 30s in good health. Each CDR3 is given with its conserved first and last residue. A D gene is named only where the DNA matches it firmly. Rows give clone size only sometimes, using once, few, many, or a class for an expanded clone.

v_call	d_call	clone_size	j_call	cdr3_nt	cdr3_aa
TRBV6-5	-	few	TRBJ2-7	TGTGCCAGCAGCCGGGGATCGAAAGCCTACGAGCAGTACTTC	CASSRGSKAYEQYF
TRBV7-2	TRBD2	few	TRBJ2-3	TGTGCCAGCAGCTTAGAATTCGGGAGGGCGCAGTATTTT	CASSLEFGRAQYF
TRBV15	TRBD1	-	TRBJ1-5	TGTGCCACCAGCAGAAGGGGACAGGTTAATCAGCCCCAGCATTTT	CATSRRGQVNQPQHF
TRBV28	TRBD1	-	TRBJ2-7	TGTGCCAGCAGTTCCGGACAGGGTTTTGAGCAGTACTTC	CASSSGQGFEQYF
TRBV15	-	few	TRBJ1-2	TGTGCCACCAGCAGAGGGACAGCTAACTATGGCTACACCTTC	CATSRGTANYGYTF
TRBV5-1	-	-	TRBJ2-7	TGCGCCAGCAGCTTGGGGCCAGGCTACGAGCAGTACTTC	CASSLGPGYEQYF
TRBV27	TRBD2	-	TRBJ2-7	TGTGCCAGCCTCACCCGAGTGGGGGGGTCAGGAGAGCAGTACTTC	CASLTRVGGSGEQYF
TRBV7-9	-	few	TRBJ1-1	TGTGCCAGCGCCACTCAACCCACTGAAGCTTTCTTT	CASATQPTEAFF
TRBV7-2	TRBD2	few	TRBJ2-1	TGTGCCAGCAGCTTAGTGTCTAGCGGGAGCTCCTACAATGAGCAGTTCTTC	CASSLVSSGSSYNEQFF
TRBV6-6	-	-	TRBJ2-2	TGTGCCAGCAGACCAGGACCGGGAGTACGGACCGGGGAGCTGTTTTTT	CASRPGPGVRTGELFF
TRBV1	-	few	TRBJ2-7	TGCACCAGCAGCCAACTACAGGGGTCCCGCCTGGAGCAGTACTTC	CTSSQLQGSRLEQYF